The present T cell receptor (beta chain) was sequenced within a study of T cell clonotyping in hematopoietic cell transplantation. The CDR3 has 15 residues. V gave up 4 bases and J gave up 4 bases, with 13 bases separating them. CDR1 and CDR2 (germline): SGHDN, FVKESK. Clones were sequenced by immunoSEQ multiplex PCR, and TCRdb holds only the in-frame ones, with some missing. The sample contains over 25,000 clones, nearly 97% of which appear only once. The chain couples TRBV14 to TRBJ2-2; maybe TRBD2 (5 bases). This sequence was found in a man aged 45 to 65 in good health. Some clones in this sample may be carry-over from other donors' samples. The sequencing sample was made of peripheral blood mononuclear cells. The CDR3 bases are TGTGCCAGCAGCCCGGACTGGCAAAGCACCGGGGAGCTGTTTTTT. Translation gives CASSPDWQSTGELFF. Full variable domain (outside the CDR3, taken from reference TRBV14 and TRBJ2-2): EAGVTQFPSHSVIEKGQTVTLRCDPISGHDNLYWYRRVMGKEIKFLLHFVKESKQDESGMPNNRFLAERTGGTYSTLKVQPAELEDSGVYFCASSPDWQSTGELFFGEGSRLTVL.